These 18 T cell receptor beta chains originate from one sample sequenced in a study of blood T cell repertoires in COVID-19. Assay: immunoSEQ multiplex PCR; the TCRdb copy retains only in-frame clones and omits some. The sample carries a few hundred thousand clones, nearly 90% recorded once. Sequencing was done on a sample of PBMCs or T cells enriched from blood (not recorded which). All receptors come from a woman in her thirties who had recovered from COVID-19.

The chain carries TRBV5-4 and TRBJ1-2, with 11 bases fitting TRBD1. CDR3 length equals 17 residues. The V gene end was trimmed by 4 bases and the J gene end by 3 bases; junction bases not matched to a gene: 11. The germline gives CDR1 SGHNT, CDR2 YYREEE (reference sequence). CDR3 sequence (DNA): TGTGCCAGCAGCGCCGGACAGGGGGCGCGAGTGGACTATGGCTACACCTTC. Translation: CASSAGQGARVDYGYTF.

This clone was picked up one time. The chain couples TRBV2 to TRBJ1-5; possibly TRBD1 for D (6 bases). The CDR3 is 14 residues long. V lost 5 bases to trimming and J lost 7 bases, with 15 bases between them. In germline, CDR1 is SNHLY, CDR2 FYNNEI. Here the CDR3 DNA reads TGTGCCAGCAGTCTACAGGGATTTTTCCAGCCCCAGCATTTT. It specifies CASSLQGFFQPQHF.

On this clone itself: At one of its ends the junction is not consistent with the germline gene, which may arise from a read error. CDR3 amino acids: CASSDDSGSAKSF. CDR3 bases: TGTGCCAGCAGTGATGACTCGGGGTCCGCAAAGTCTTTT. The chain has TRBV2 and TRBJ1-5; D is unresolved. The CDR3 loop spans 13 amino acids. The germline V gene encodes CDR1 SNHLY and CDR2 FYNNEI.

This chain uses TRBV5-4 with TRBJ2-2; TRBD2 aligns across 10 bases. Germline V gene data show CDR1 as SGHNT and CDR2 as YYREEE (reference sequence). Germline trimming cut 3 bases from V and 0 bases from J; bases unmatched to any gene: 2. The CDR3 is 16 residues long. The CDR3 nucleotides are TGTGCCAGCAGCTATAGCGGGGGGTCGAACACCGGGGAGCTGTTTTTT. The encoded protein is CASSYSGGSNTGELFF. Looking up the rest from reference TRBV5-4 and TRBJ2-2 gives the full variable domain: ETGVTQSPTHLIKTRGQQVTLRCSSQSGHNTVSWYQQALGQGPQFIFQYYREEENGRGNFPPRFSGLQFPNYSSELNVNALELDDSALYLCASSYSGGSNTGELFFGEGSRLTVL.

This clone was seen once. Here the CDR3 reads CASSYIPRGGVSNQPQHF. In DNA, the CDR3 is TGTGCCAGCAGTTACATTCCCCGGGGCGGGGTTAGCAATCAGCCCCAGCATTTT. The rearrangement links TRBV6-2 or TRBV6-3 to TRBJ1-5, with D tentatively TRBD1 (5 bases). The CDR3 has 18 residues. Germline CDR1 reads MNHEY; CDR2 reads SVGEGT. V was clipped by 2 bases and J by 0 bases, with 17 bases between them.

In the case of this clone: Other nucleotide sequences in the sample specify the same CDR3. The rearrangement links TRBV5-1 to TRBJ1-1; 9 bases are shared with TRBD1. The CDR3 has 15 residues. The J segment lost 1 base and the V segment lost 1 base, leaving 2 bases of the junction unmatched. CDR1 SGHRS and CDR2 YFSETQ come from the germline V gene. CDR3 nucleotide sequence: TGCGCCAGCAGCTTGTTGGGACAGGGGAACACTGAAGCTTTCTTT. It yields the protein CASSLLGQGNTEAFF.

DNA for the CDR3: TGTGCCAGCAGCTTAGAGGGACAGGGTTACAATGAGCAGTTCTTC. Its translation is CASSLEGQGYNEQFF. V and J are TRBV7-2 and TRBJ2-1; the match to TRBD1 covers 9 bases. The J segment lost 4 bases and the V segment lost 1 base, leaving 2 bases of the junction unmatched. The CDR3 is made up of 15 amino acids. Germline values: CDR1 SGHTA, CDR2 FQGNSA.

J is TRBJ2-3 and V is TRBV4-2; TRBD2 matches at 8 bases. The CDR3 has 15 residues. J was trimmed by 1 base and V by 0 bases; bases with no gene match: 0. Per the germline V gene, CDR1 is LGHNA and CDR2 is YNFKEQ. The CDR3 spells CASSQEAGGTDTQYF. CDR3 coding DNA: TGTGCCAGCAGCCAAGAAGCGGGGGGCACAGATACGCAGTATTTT.

Details on this clone: The sample has other DNA sequences that encode this CDR3 too. The chain employs TRBV18 and TRBJ2-1, with 10 bases aligning to TRBD1. The CDR3 totals 15 residues. Germline V lookup: CDR1 KGHSH, CDR2 LQKENI. J was trimmed by 4 bases and V by 2 bases; bases with no gene match: 2. The CDR3 protein is CASSPRTGGYNEQFF. CDR3 coding DNA: TGTGCCAGCTCACCAAGGACAGGGGGTTACAATGAGCAGTTCTTC.

J is TRBJ1-1 and V is TRBV28; 7 bases are shared with TRBD1. Germline CDR1 and CDR2: MDHEN and SYDVKM. Trimming removed 6 bases from V and 11 bases from J; junction bases left unmatched: 18. This CDR3 region has 15 residues. As DNA, the CDR3 is TGTGCCAGCAGCCAGGGGGGCGGTATTAGTGTTATGGCTTTCTTT. Translation: CASSQGGGISVMAFF. The complete variable domain, with remaining parts taken from reference TRBV28 and TRBJ1-1, reads DVKVTQSSRYLVKRTGEKVFLECVQDMDHENMFWYRQDPGLGLRLIYFSYDVKMKEKGDIPEGYSVSREKKERFSLILESASTNQTSMYLCASSQGGGISVMAFFGQGTRLTVV.

The J gene is TRBJ2-3, the V gene TRBV3-1 (or the pseudogene TRBV3-2); TRBD1 agrees at 8 bases. CDR3 length equals 15 residues. Germline V gene sequence: CDR1 LGHDT, CDR2 YNNKEL (reference sequence). V lost 4 bases to trimming and J lost 4 bases; unmatched junction nucleotides: 7. The DNA for the CDR3 is TGTGCCAGCAGCCCCAAGACAGGGGCGGCAGATACGCAGTATTTT. Residues: CASSPKTGAADTQYF.

CDR3 nucleotides: TGTGCCAGTAGTGAAAGGGGGGGCGGCGAGCAGTACTTC. It encodes CASSERGGGEQYF. The chain is built from TRBV19 and TRBJ2-7, with D perhaps TRBD2 (7 bases). This CDR3 has 13 residues. Germline CDR1 is LNHDA and CDR2 is SQIVND (reference sequence). V was pared by 5 bases and J by 6 bases, with 14 bases between.

With respect to this clone: Because it lacks the conserved phenylalanine or tryptophan at the end, this CDR3 is likely a read error. It is unclear where the CDR3 begins or ends on the DNA, so no DNA is shown, and the CDR3 is as TCRdb lists it. The CDR3 region is CASSSYTGQGARGL. V usage is TRBV6-1 and J usage is TRBJ1-2; TRBD1 is the table's D call, not checked against the DNA. Germline values: CDR1 MNHNS, CDR2 SASEGT. The CDR3 spans 14 residues, counting both ends.

The table lists this clone with a few counts. V and J are TRBV9 and TRBJ2-7; a possible D gene is TRBD2 (6 bases). Germline-derived CDR1 and CDR2 are SGDLS and YYNGEE. V lost 0 bases to trimming and J lost 1 base, with 11 bases between them. This CDR3 is built from 15 residues. For the CDR3, the DNA is TGTGCCAGCAGCGTAGCCGGACTAACTTCCTACGAGCAGTACTTC. It translates to CASSVAGLTSYEQYF.

This clone has only one observation. This chain joins TRBV27 and TRBJ2-3; no definite D call. Trimming shortened V by 6 bases and J by 0 bases, and 10 bases separated the two germline ends. Germline CDR1 reads MNHEY; CDR2 reads SMNVEV (reference sequence). The CDR3 totals 14 residues. CDR3 in DNA: TGTGCCAGCAGATCCAAAGCTAGCACAGATACGCAGTATTTT. As protein: CASRSKASTDTQYF.

With regard to this clone: Other DNA sequences of this sample code for an identical CDR3. The V gene is TRBV6-2 or TRBV6-3, the J gene TRBJ2-7; no clear D gene. Per germline, CDR1 MNHEY and CDR2 SVGEGT. The V end lost 0 bases, the J end lost 3 bases, and 3 bases lay between the germline ends. The CDR3 has 12 residues. The CDR3 sequence: CASSYSRYEQYF. CDR3 in DNA: TGTGCCAGCAGTTACTCGCGCTACGAGCAGTACTTC.

The V gene is TRBV11-1, the J gene TRBJ2-5; the match to TRBD1 covers 9 bases. The CDR3 covers 14 residues. Germline V gene sequence: CDR1 SGHAT, CDR2 FQDESV (reference sequence). Trimming removed 5 bases from V and 7 bases from J; junction bases left unmatched: 8. The CDR3 is CASSPNRGQGTQYF. DNA of the CDR3: TGTGCCAGCAGCCCGAACAGGGGGCAGGGGACCCAGTACTTC. Supplemented by reference TRBV11-1 and TRBJ2-5, the full variable domain reads EAEVAQSPRYKITEKSQAVAFWCDPISGHATLYWYRQILGQGPELLVQFQDESVVDDSQLPKDRFSAERLKGVDSTLKIQPAELGDSAMYLCASSPNRGQGTQYFGPGTRLLVL.

J is TRBJ1-5 and V is TRBV19; D ambiguous. There are 11 residues in the CDR3. In germline, CDR1 is LNHDA, CDR2 SQIVND (reference sequence). Between the trimmed V and J ends, which lost 6 bases and 12 bases, there was a span of 12 bases. Here the CDR3 reads CASSLAGHQHF. DNA for the CDR3: TGTGCCAGTAGCCTAGCGGGCCACCAGCATTTT.